The present TCR beta chain was sequenced within a study of beta chain features in type 1 diabetes. Notes on the study in general: Type 1 diabetes patients showed fewer insertions and more deletions at VDJ junctions. TCRB CDR3s were moderately but significantly shorter in Type 1 diabetes patients in all four CD4+ subsets.

To note about this clone: Its matching antigen is unknown.

Expressed TCRB transcripts were sequenced because the isolated RNA had all been reverse transcribed beforehand. Here immunoSEQ multiplex PCR was the method, and the copy in TCRdb shows in-frame clones only, minus some. In the table there are 330,000 or so clones, roughly 13% of which are singletons. Trimming took off 3 bases at V and 1 base at J, with 9 bases between the two ends. The CDR3 runs to 14 residues. Germline CDR1 is KGHSH and CDR2 is LQKENI. V usage is TRBV18 and J usage is TRBJ2-5; D perhaps matches TRBD2 (6 bases). The sequence derives from a woman younger than 30 with type 1 diabetes. Material for sequencing was naive CD4+ T cells from blood. CDR3 sequence: CASSPFGGQETQYF. For the CDR3, the DNA is TGTGCCAGCTCACCGTTCGGGGGCCAAGAGACCCAGTACTTC.